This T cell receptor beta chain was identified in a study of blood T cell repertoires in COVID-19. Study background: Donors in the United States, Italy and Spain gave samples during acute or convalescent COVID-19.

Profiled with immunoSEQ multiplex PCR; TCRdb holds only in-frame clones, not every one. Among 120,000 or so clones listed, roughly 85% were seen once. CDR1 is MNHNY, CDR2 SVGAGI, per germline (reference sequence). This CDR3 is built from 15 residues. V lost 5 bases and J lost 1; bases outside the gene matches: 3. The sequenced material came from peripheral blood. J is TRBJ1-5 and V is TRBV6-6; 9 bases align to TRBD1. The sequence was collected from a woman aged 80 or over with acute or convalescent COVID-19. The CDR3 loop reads CASSPQGASNQPQHF. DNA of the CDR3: TGTGCCAGCAGTCCACAGGGGGCGAGCAATCAGCCCCAGCATTTT.